Listed below are T cell receptor beta chains from one sample, sequenced in a study of blood T cell repertoires in COVID-19. Clones were sequenced by immunoSEQ multiplex PCR, and TCRdb holds only the in-frame ones, with some missing. The top ten clones hold roughly 3.4% of a sample with about 160,000 clones, 80% of them seen once. Sequenced material: PBMCs or T cells enriched from blood (not recorded which). The receptor source for this set is a woman in her fifties or sixties who had recovered from COVID-19. CDR3s include the opening cysteine and the closing phenylalanine or tryptophan. D genes are given only for firm matches. Size is stated for part of the rows, as once, few or many counts, or as a class when the clone is expanded.

clone_size d_call j_call v_call cdr3_aa cdr3_nt
few TRBD2 TRBJ2-5 TRBV2 CASSEVAGRDLETQYF TGTGCCAGCAGTGAGGTAGCGGGGCGGGATTTGGAGACCCAGTACTTC
. . TRBJ2-1 TRBV10-3 CAIADGGYNEQFF TGTGCCATCGCCGACGGCGGCTACAATGAGCAGTTCTTC
. TRBD1 TRBJ2-3 TRBV13 CASTQGAGFADTQYF TGTGCCAGCACACAGGGGGCAGGATTCGCAGATACGCAGTATTTT
once TRBD1 TRBJ1-1 TRBV27 CASSLSTGFLTEAFF TGTGCCAGCAGCCTATCGACAGGGTTTCTTACTGAAGCTTTCTTT
few TRBD1 TRBJ2-5 TRBV30 CAWSGQGAETQYF TGTGCCTGGAGTGGTCAGGGGGCAGAGACCCAGTACTTC
. TRBD1 TRBJ1-1 TRBV6-2/TRBV6-3 CASSYSGGNTEAFF TGTGCCAGCAGTTACTCAGGGGGCAACACTGAAGCTTTCTTT
. TRBD2 TRBJ2-7 TRBV4-2 CASSPTLLAGGEYEQYF TGTGCCAGCAGCCCGACTCTCTTGGCGGGGGGCGAATACGAGCAGTACTTC
. . TRBJ1-1 TRBV30 CAWSGRRGAFF TGTGCCTGGAGTGGTAGGAGGGGAGCTTTCTTT
. . TRBJ2-1 TRBV24-1 CATSGRGPEQFF TGTGCCACCAGTGGGCGGGGGCCTGAGCAGTTCTTC
few TRBD1 TRBJ2-3 TRBV27 CASSYRPPGQGPDTQYF TGTGCCAGCAGTTACCGCCCACCGGGACAGGGCCCAGATACGCAGTATTTT
. TRBD1 TRBJ2-1 TRBV2 CASSARGQVYNEQFF TGTGCCAGCAGTGCCCGCGGACAGGTGTACAATGAGCAGTTCTTC
. TRBD1 TRBJ1-4 TRBV7-8 CASSFNTGQKNEKLFF TGTGCCAGCAGCTTTAATACGGGACAGAAGAATGAAAAACTGTTTTTT
. . TRBJ2-7 TRBV18 CASSPGTDYEQYF TGTGCCAGCTCACCCGGGACTGATTACGAGCAGTACTTC
. TRBD2 TRBJ2-3 TRBV30 CAWSVAGSDTQYF TGTGCCTGGAGTGTAGCGGGGTCGGATACGCAGTATTTT
. TRBD1 TRBJ1-6 TRBV5-1 CASSWDGTGEVGSPLHF TGCGCCAGCAGCTGGGACGGGACAGGGGAGGTGGGATCACCCCTCCACTTT
few TRBD2 TRBJ2-5 TRBV10-3 CAISDTSGLSTQYF TGTGCCATCAGTGACACTAGCGGTCTCTCGACCCAGTACTTC
. TRBD1 TRBJ2-4 TRBV9 CASSAGDRGSAKNIQYF TGTGCCAGCAGCGCCGGGGACAGGGGGTCAGCCAAAAACATTCAGTACTTC
. TRBD2 TRBJ2-5 TRBV7-3 CASGSGNGETQYF TGTGCCAGCGGGAGCGGGAACGGGGAGACCCAGTACTTC
once TRBD1 TRBJ1-1 TRBV6-5 CASSGGGQGRGEAFF TGTGCCAGCAGCGGGGGGGGACAGGGTCGAGGTGAAGCTTTCTTT
. TRBD2 TRBJ2-3 TRBV6-4 CASSSSIASGRATDTQYF TGTGCCAGCAGTTCTTCTATTGCTAGCGGGAGGGCTACAGATACGCAGTATTTT
. TRBD1 TRBJ1-5 TRBV3-1/TRBV3-2 CASSLGTGFGQPQHF TGTGCCAGCAGTTTGGGGACAGGGTTTGGGCAGCCCCAGCATTTT
. . TRBJ1-1 TRBV10-1 CATRRQFFF TGCGCCACCAGGCGGCAGTTTTTCTTT
. . TRBJ1-1 TRBV11-2 CASSYGGNTEAFF TGTGCCAGCAGCTACGGAGGGAACACTGAAGCTTTCTTT
. . TRBJ1-3 TRBV3-1/TRBV3-2 CASSQDSGNTIYF TGTGCCAGCAGCCAAGATAGCGGAAACACCATATATTTT
. TRBD1 TRBJ1-1 TRBV3-1/TRBV3-2 CASSPDRGTEAFF TGTGCCAGCAGCCCCGACAGGGGCACTGAAGCTTTCTTT
. TRBD1 TRBJ2-7 TRBV27 CASSVFTDRAKQYF TGTGCCAGCAGTGTCTTCACGGACAGGGCTAAGCAGTACTTC
. TRBD1 TRBJ1-1 TRBV5-1 CASRLGWGQGSTEAFF TGCGCCAGTCGCCTCGGTTGGGGACAGGGGAGCACTGAAGCTTTCTTT